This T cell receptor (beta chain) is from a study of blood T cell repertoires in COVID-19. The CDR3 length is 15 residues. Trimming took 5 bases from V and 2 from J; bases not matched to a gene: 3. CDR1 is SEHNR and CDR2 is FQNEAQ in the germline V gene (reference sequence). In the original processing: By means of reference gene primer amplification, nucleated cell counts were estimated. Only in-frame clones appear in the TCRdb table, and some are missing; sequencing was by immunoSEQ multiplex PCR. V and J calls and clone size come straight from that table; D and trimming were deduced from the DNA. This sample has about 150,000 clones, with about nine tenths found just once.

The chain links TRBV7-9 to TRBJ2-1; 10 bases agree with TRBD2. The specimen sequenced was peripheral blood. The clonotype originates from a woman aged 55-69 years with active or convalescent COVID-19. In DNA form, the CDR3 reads TGTGCCAGCAGCGCACTAGCGGGGCCCTACAATGAGCAGTTCTTC. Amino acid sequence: CASSALAGPYNEQFF.